The 13 T cell receptor beta chains below come from one sample, sequenced in a study of blood T cell repertoires in COVID-19. Using immunoSEQ multiplex PCR, the repertoire was profiled, and TCRdb retains in-frame clones only, with some absent. The data show 90,000 to 130,000 clones, 71% seen once. Sample: peripheral blood. These receptor sequences come from a woman aged 40 to 50 with acute or convalescent COVID-19.

The DNA for the CDR3 is TGTGCCAGCAGTGAACAGAATAGCAATCAGCCCCAGCATTTT. Protein product: CASSEQNSNQPQHF. The rearrangement links TRBV2 to TRBJ1-5, with D hard to call. This CDR3 contains 14 residues. Germline values: CDR1 SNHLY, CDR2 FYNNEI. V lost 2 bases and J 0 bases, leaving 5 bases between the germline ends.

The chain combines TRBV6-5 with TRBJ1-6; 11 positions match TRBD1. The V and J ends lost 6 bases and 10 bases, in that order; junction bases with no gene match: 5. Germline loops: CDR1 MNHEY, CDR2 SVGAGI. The CDR3 consists of 14 residues. The CDR3 DNA reads TGTGCCAGCAGCGGACAGGGGGCCGGATCACCCCTCCACTTT. Its protein is CASSGQGAGSPLHF.

This rearrangement joins TRBV29-1 to TRBJ1-2, with 7 bases identical to TRBD1. This CDR3 is built from 13 residues. Germline V gene sequence: CDR1 SQVTM, CDR2 ANQGSEA. The ends lost 7 bases at V and 3 bases at J; junction bases unmatched: 8. The CDR3 is CSAGQEGHYGYTF. In nucleotides, the CDR3 is TGCAGCGCAGGACAGGAGGGACACTATGGCTACACCTTC.

J is TRBJ2-1 and V is TRBV20-1, with D possibly being TRBD1 (6 bases). With 5 bases removed from V and 4 bases from J, the gap between germline ends came to 6 bases. CDR3 length: 11 residues. The V gene's germline CDR1 is DFQATT and CDR2 SNEGSKA (reference sequence). CDR3: CSAGQYNEQFF. CDR3 in DNA: TGCAGTGCTGGACAGTACAATGAGCAGTTCTTC.

J is TRBJ1-2 and V is TRBV2; maybe TRBD1 (6 bases). Deletions cut 6 bases from V and 0 bases from J, with 14 bases between. Germline CDR1 SNHLY, CDR2 FYNNEI. The CDR3 extends over 15 amino acids. The CDR3 reads CASRVQGLANYGYTF. In nucleotides, the CDR3 is TGTGCCAGCAGAGTACAGGGTTTAGCTAACTATGGCTACACCTTC.

The chain has TRBV7-2 and TRBJ2-3; 10 bases agree with TRBD2. Germline lookup yields CDR1 SGHTA and CDR2 FQGNSA. V trimming: 1 base; J trimming: 6 bases; junction bases outside the gene matches: 10. This CDR3 has 17 amino acids. The CDR3 nucleotides are TGTGCCAGCAGCTTAGAGGCTAGCGGGGGCCGAGCTGATACGCAGTATTTT. This gives the protein CASSLEASGGRADTQYF.

This chain joins TRBV5-1 and TRBJ2-7; 10 positions match TRBD2. This CDR3 is built from 15 residues. Per germline, CDR1 SGHRS and CDR2 YFSETQ. The V and J ends lost 0 bases and 5 bases, in that order; junction bases with no gene match: 5. The CDR3 here is CASSLGSGRIHEQYF. The CDR3 bases are TGCGCCAGCAGCTTGGGTAGCGGGAGGATCCACGAGCAGTACTTC.

The rearrangement links TRBV5-5 to TRBJ1-1; TRBD1 agrees at 7 bases. The CDR3 totals 17 residues. Germline V gives CDR1 SGHKS, CDR2 YYEKEE (reference sequence). The trim removed 4 bases at V and 1 base at J, leaving 13 bases unmatched. The CDR3 sequence: CASSARPVGQANTEAFF. In DNA, the CDR3 is TGTGCCAGCAGCGCGCGACCCGTTGGACAGGCGAACACTGAAGCTTTCTTT.

This chain uses TRBV19 with TRBJ1-2, with D possibly being TRBD1 (6 bases). Trimming shortened V by 11 bases and J by 1 base, and 14 bases separated the two germline ends. CDR1 LNHDA and CDR2 SQIVND come from the germline V gene (reference sequence). This CDR3 is built from 13 residues. In DNA, the CDR3 is TGTGCCGTCCACTCAGGGGTTAACTATGGCTACACCTTC. This gives the protein CAVHSGVNYGYTF.

The gene calls are TRBV6-1 and TRBJ1-5; TRBD1 aligns across 9 bases. This CDR3 spans 15 amino acids. The germline V gene has CDR1 MNHNS and CDR2 SASEGT. Germline trimming cut 2 bases from V and 5 bases from J; bases unmatched to any gene: 4. In nucleotides, the CDR3 is TGTGCCAGCAGTGAAATGCGACAGGGGGATCAGCCCCAGCATTTT. Translating gives CASSEMRQGDQPQHF.

The chain carries TRBV15 and TRBJ1-1; 7 bases are shared with TRBD1. V lost 1 base, J lost 11 bases, and 4 bases stayed unmatched. The CDR3 has 12 residues. CDR1 is LNHNV and CDR2 is YYDKDF in the germline V gene (reference sequence). The CDR3 DNA reads as TGTGCCACCAGCAGAGCAGGGGGGCAGGCTTTCTTT. This encodes CATSRAGGQAFF.

The sample holds a few counts of this clone. This chain joins TRBV5-1 and TRBJ2-1; 8 nucleotides agree with TRBD1. V was clipped by 0 bases and J by 6 bases; unmatched bases: 5. CDR1 SGHRS and CDR2 YFSETQ come from the germline V gene. The CDR3 is 15 residues long. The CDR3 here is CASSLARGLGNEQFF. As DNA, the CDR3 is TGCGCCAGCAGCTTGGCCAGGGGGCTAGGCAATGAGCAGTTCTTC.

This clone has only one observation. This chain uses TRBV6-5 with TRBJ2-4; 7 positions agree with TRBD1. CDR3 length: 15 amino acids. CDR1 and CDR2 (germline): MNHEY, SVGAGI. Losses at the gene ends were 6 bases for V and 3 bases for J; bases not matched to a gene: 8. For the CDR3, the DNA is TGTGCCAGCAGACATTCCACAGGGGTCAAAAACATTCAGTACTTC. Translation gives CASRHSTGVKNIQYF.